This T cell receptor beta chain was sequenced in a study of CD4 T cells in relation to SARS-CoV-2 and coronaviruses. The overall study: The HLA restriction of the shared crossreactive spike epitopes was mapped. General study points: In approximately 71% of donors, memory CD4+ clonotypes crossrecognized SARS-CoV-2 and at least one common cold coronavirus spike.

On this clone: What it binds is unknown.

Measured with immunoSEQ multiplex PCR; TCRdb has only the in-frame clones, and not every one. The sample consists of 65,000 or so clones, over 80% of them appearing once. CD4+ T cells from unexposed donors were obtained before the COVID-19 pandemic (2011-2018). Per the germline V gene, CDR1 is LNHDA and CDR2 is SQIVND (reference sequence). This CDR3 is 14 amino acids long. Trimming shortened V by 4 bases and J by 4 bases, and 14 bases separated the two germline ends. Sequencing was done on a sample of memory CD4+ T cells from PBMCs. The chain recombines TRBV19 with TRBJ2-7; D is undetermined. This receptor was obtained from a human donor in good health. The CDR3 protein is CASSKQLLPYEQYF. In nucleotides, the CDR3 is TGTGCCAGTAGTAAACAACTCCTACCGTACGAGCAGTACTTC.